The 29 T cell receptor beta chains below come from one sample, sequenced in a study of cytomegalovirus exposure and HLA in healthy donors. It was with 60 Vbeta and 13 Jbeta primers that the PCR ran. The assay was immunoSEQ multiplex PCR, and TCRdb's table has in-frame clones only and misses some. The sample has more than 150,000 clones; 65% to 80% are singletons. The specimen sequenced was PBMCs. The receptors here all came from a woman aged 50 to 60 in good health and CMV-seropositive.

This clone was observed a few times. The chain couples TRBV9 to TRBJ2-7; 10 nucleotides agree with TRBD2. The CDR3 is made up of 15 amino acids. V was clipped by 5 bases and J by 5 bases; unmatched bases: 10. Germline V gene data show CDR1 as SGDLS and CDR2 as YYNGEE. The CDR3 spells CASSSTGTSVNEQYF. The CDR3, as DNA: TGTGCCAGCAGTTCCACCGGGACTAGCGTGAACGAGCAGTACTTC. Together with reference TRBV9 and TRBJ2-7, the CDR3 gives the full variable domain: DSGVTQTPKHLITATGQRVTLRCSPRSGDLSVYWYQQSLDQGLQFLIQYYNGEERAKGNILERFSAQQFPDLHSELNLSSLELGDSALYFCASSSTGTSVNEQYFGPGTRLTVT.

The chain employs TRBV4-1 and TRBJ1-1, with D unclear. The CDR3 sequence is 15 residues long. The V and J ends lost 4 bases and 0 bases respectively, with 12 bases between them. The germline V gene encodes CDR1 MGHRA and CDR2 YSYEKL. This chain's CDR3 is CASSPVQKLNTEAFF. In DNA form, the CDR3 reads TGCGCCAGCAGCCCAGTACAGAAGTTGAACACTGAAGCTTTCTTT.

V usage is TRBV7-2 and J usage is TRBJ1-1; D gene uncertain. CDR3 length equals 13 residues. CDR1 and CDR2 (germline): SGHTA, FQGNSA. V lost 5 bases and J 6 bases, leaving 13 bases between the germline ends. The CDR3 sequence is CASSPDLSSEAFF. CDR3 nucleotides: TGTGCCAGCAGCCCGGACTTGAGCTCTGAAGCTTTCTTT.

V gene TRBV7-8 combines with J gene TRBJ1-1; possible D gene TRBD1, 5 bases. From germline, CDR1 is SGHVS and CDR2 FQNEAQ. This CDR3 comprises 17 residues. Trimming took 5 bases from V and 0 from J, leaving 19 bases between them. The CDR3 region is CASSLSTARGLNTEAFF. CDR3 nucleotides: TGTGCCAGCAGCCTTTCGACAGCCCGGGGGTTGAACACTGAAGCTTTCTTT.

This clone was seen once. The J gene is TRBJ1-1, the V gene TRBV5-1; the D gene is possibly TRBD1 (5 bases). Germline V gene lookup returns CDR1 SGHRS and CDR2 YFSETQ. The germline V and J ends were trimmed by 0 bases and 0 bases, with 9 bases remaining between them. The CDR3 has 15 amino acids. CDR3 sequence (DNA): TGCGCCAGCAGCTTGGCCCCAGGGCTGAACACTGAAGCTTTCTTT. Translating it yields CASSLAPGLNTEAFF.

The chain combines TRBV5-1 with TRBJ2-2; tentatively, D is TRBD2 (6 bases). Trimming took off 0 bases at V and 1 base at J, with 7 bases between the two ends. The germline V gene encodes CDR1 SGHRS and CDR2 YFSETQ. This CDR3 has 15 residues. This CDR3 reads CASSLGSGNTGELFF. The DNA for the CDR3 is TGCGCCAGCAGCTTGGGTAGCGGGAACACCGGGGAGCTGTTTTTT.

This clone has just one count. The chain links TRBV28 to TRBJ1-5; 12 bases are shared with TRBD1. CDR1 MDHEN and CDR2 SYDVKM come from the germline V gene. After removal of 5 bases from V and 7 bases from J, the junction contained 3 bases not matched to a gene. The CDR3 sequence is 14 residues long. CDR3 DNA: TGTGCCAGCAGTCCGGGGACAGGGGGCCAGCCCCAGCATTTT. It codes for CASSPGTGGQPQHF.

The V gene is TRBV7-2, the J gene TRBJ2-7, with a possible D match to TRBD2 (6 bases). Germline CDR1 is SGHTA and CDR2 is FQGNSA. V lost 5 bases and J lost 2, with 16 bases in between. This CDR3 is 15 amino acids long. The CDR3 is CASSTSRDSPYEQYF. DNA of the CDR3: TGTGCCAGCAGCACCTCTCGGGACTCCCCCTACGAGCAGTACTTC.

The chain employs TRBV30 and TRBJ1-3, with unresolved D. Germline loops: CDR1 GTSNPN, CDR2 SVGIG (reference sequence). This CDR3 contains 14 residues. V lost 1 base to trimming and J lost 0 bases, with 7 bases between them. The CDR3 protein is CAWSEEASGNTIYF. The CDR3 DNA reads as TGTGCCTGGAGTGAAGAAGCCTCTGGAAACACCATATATTTT.

V and J are TRBV11-3 and TRBJ1-1; D is undetermined. The germline V gene encodes CDR1 SGHNT and CDR2 YENEEA. Trimming took 0 bases from V and 5 from J, leaving 7 bases between them. CDR3 length: 13 residues. The CDR3 DNA sequence: TGTGCCAGCAGCTTAGATCCCAGGACTGAAGCTTTCTTT. Protein: CASSLDPRTEAFF.

V usage is TRBV19 and J usage is TRBJ1-5; 7 bases agree with TRBD1. Unmatched junction bases numbered 14, after V lost 7 bases and J lost 8 bases. Germline V gene lookup returns CDR1 LNHDA and CDR2 SQIVND (reference sequence). The CDR3 has 15 amino acids. Here the CDR3 DNA reads TGTGCCAGTACCCCCTCGGAAGGGGGCAGGGAGCCCCAGCATTTT. Protein: CASTPSEGGREPQHF.

This clone was recorded once. The gene calls are TRBV11-2 and TRBJ2-5; possibly TRBD1 for D (6 bases). The CDR3 totals 13 residues. Trimming shortened V by 5 bases and J by 2 bases, and 9 bases separated the two germline ends. CDR1 SGHAT and CDR2 FQNNGV come from the germline V gene. CDR3 sequence (DNA): TGTGCCAGCAGCCCGGGACATCAAGAGACCCAGTACTTC. This gives the protein CASSPGHQETQYF.

The chain has TRBV10-3 and TRBJ2-2; 8 nucleotides align to TRBD2. Germline lookup yields CDR1 ENHRY and CDR2 SYGVKD. This CDR3 comprises 16 residues. V shed 8 bases, J shed 0 bases, and the junction held 8 bases outside the gene matches. The CDR3 region is CAIRTSGGANTGELFF. The CDR3 nucleotides are TGTGCCATCCGAACTAGCGGAGGTGCGAACACCGGGGAGCTGTTTTTT.

This clone came up once. The rearrangement uses TRBV29-1 and TRBJ2-7; 8 nucleotides line up with TRBD1. Looked up from germline, CDR1 is SQVTM and CDR2 is ANQGSEA. CDR3 size: 13 residues. V trimming: 3 bases; J trimming: 5 bases; junction bases outside the gene matches: 6. The CDR3, as DNA: TGCAGCGTTGAGAAAAGGACAGGGAACGAGCAGTACTTC. This translates into CSVEKRTGNEQYF.

The chain combines TRBV5-1 with TRBJ2-3; TRBD1 matches 7 bases. Trimming took 2 bases from V and 1 from J; bases not matched to a gene: 10. Germline-derived CDR1 and CDR2 are SGHRS and YFSETQ. This CDR3 has 17 amino acids. The CDR3 nucleotides read TGCGCCAGCAGCTTAAGGGGGCGTGGCACACGCACAGATACGCAGTATTTT. It yields the protein CASSLRGRGTRTDTQYF.

V usage is TRBV18 and J usage is TRBJ1-2; 9 bases align to TRBD1. Germline V lookup: CDR1 KGHSH, CDR2 LQKENI. The CDR3 length is 14 residues. V was clipped by 4 bases and J by 4 bases; unmatched bases: 4. CDR3 in DNA: TGTGCCAGCTCACGGGGACAGGGCGTCTATGGCTACACCTTC. It is translated as CASSRGQGVYGYTF.

This clone appeared a few times. The rearrangement uses TRBV30 and TRBJ1-3; D might be TRBD1 (5 bases). V was clipped by 0 bases and J by 0 bases, with 12 bases between them. Germline V gene data show CDR1 as GTSNPN and CDR2 as SVGIG (reference sequence). CDR3 size: 16 residues. This CDR3 reads CAWSVGAGNSGNTIYF. CDR3 nucleotide sequence: TGTGCCTGGAGTGTAGGGGCTGGGAACTCTGGAAACACCATATATTTT. The entire variable domain, with the rest obtained from reference TRBV30 and TRBJ1-3, is as follows: SQTIHQWPATLVQPVGSPLSLECTVEGTSNPNLYWYRQAAGRGLQLLFYSVGIGQISSEVPQNLSASRPQDRQFILSSKKLLLSDSGFYLCAWSVGAGNSGNTIYFGEGSWLTVV.

The V gene is TRBV4-3, the J gene TRBJ2-2, with D possibly matching TRBD2 (6 bases). The CDR3 loop spans 16 amino acids. V dropped 3 bases and J dropped 6 bases, with 17 bases sitting between them. Germline assignment: CDR1 LGHNA and CDR2 YSLEER. CDR3 sequence reads: CASSQGGSREAGELFF. As DNA, the CDR3 is TGCGCCAGCAGCCAGGGTGGGTCCAGGGAGGCCGGGGAGCTGTTTTTT.

This clone was counted a few times. The chain recombines TRBV2 with TRBJ2-3; 7 bases align to TRBD1. The CDR3 runs 15 residues. The trim removed 5 bases at V and 3 bases at J, leaving 8 bases unmatched. CDR1 and CDR2 from the germline V gene are SNHLY and FYNNEI. The CDR3 reads CASSRQGGGTDTQYF. The CDR3 region has the DNA TGTGCCAGCAGTAGACAGGGTGGGGGAACAGATACGCAGTATTTT.

The V call is TRBV5-6, the J call TRBJ2-7; 14 nucleotides align to TRBD2. Trimming at V came to 7 bases and at J to 0 bases, leaving 6 bases not matched to a gene. CDR3 length equals 16 residues. The germline CDR1 and CDR2 sequences are SGHDT and YYEEEE. CDR3 sequence (DNA): TGTGCCAGCCTAGGGGGGACTAGCGGGAGCTCCTACGAGCAGTACTTC. This encodes CASLGGTSGSSYEQYF.

This clone was counted a single time. The chain links TRBV5-1 to TRBJ2-2; 9 positions match TRBD2. Germline V gives CDR1 SGHRS, CDR2 YFSETQ. The CDR3 consists of 16 residues. Unmatched junction bases numbered 4, after V lost 4 bases and J lost 0 bases. CDR3 coding DNA: TGCGCCAGCAGCAGGGCGGGAGGGCCGAACACCGGGGAGCTGTTTTTT. It translates to CASSRAGGPNTGELFF.

The V gene is TRBV6-5, the J gene TRBJ1-1, with 10 positions matching TRBD1. Germline CDR1 reads MNHEY; CDR2 reads SVGAGI. J was trimmed by 1 base and V by 4 bases; bases with no gene match: 3. This CDR3 is 15 amino acids long. The CDR3 DNA reads TGTGCCAGCAGTTTTGACAGGGGGCAGAACACTGAAGCTTTCTTT. Residues: CASSFDRGQNTEAFF.

This clone was picked up one time. The chain employs TRBV7-9 and TRBJ2-2; weak D call: TRBD2 (5 bases). With 5 bases removed from V and 1 base from J, the gap between germline ends came to 14 bases. The CDR3 covers 16 residues. The germline gives CDR1 SEHNR, CDR2 FQNEAQ (reference sequence). CDR3 protein: CASSPPRGRNTGELFF. CDR3 in DNA: TGTGCCAGCAGCCCTCCGCGCGGGCGGAACACCGGGGAGCTGTTTTTT. Variable domain in full (rest from reference TRBV7-9 and TRBJ2-2): DTGVSQNPRHKITKRGQNVTFRCDPISEHNRLYWYRQTLGQGPEFLTYFQNEAQLEKSRLLSDRFSAERPKGSFSTLEIQRTEQGDSAMYLCASSPPRGRNTGELFFGEGSRLTVL.

The gene calls are TRBV27 and TRBJ1-1, with D maybe TRBD1 (6 bases). V was shortened by 0 bases and J by 5 bases, with 13 bases between the two germline ends. The CDR3 runs to 15 residues. Germline V gene data show CDR1 as MNHEY and CDR2 as SMNVEV (reference sequence). The CDR3 bases are TGTGCCAGCAGTTTATCCTTACAGGGAAAAACTGAAGCTTTCTTT. Its protein product is CASSLSLQGKTEAFF.

V and J are TRBV7-9 and TRBJ1-4; no clear D. The CDR3 is 15 residues long. Germline lookup yields CDR1 SEHNR and CDR2 FQNEAQ (reference sequence). V shed 5 bases and J shed 12 bases, with 22 bases lying between them. CDR3 in amino acids: CASSLSLGRGEELFF. DNA of the CDR3: TGTGCCAGCAGCCTGAGCCTTGGACGGGGAGAGGAACTGTTTTTT.

This clone was recorded once. The chain has TRBV29-1 and TRBJ1-1; D not certain. Between the trimmed V and J ends, which lost 2 bases and 2 bases, there was a span of 6 bases. The CDR3 runs to 12 residues. Germline values: CDR1 SQVTM, CDR2 ANQGSEA. CDR3: CSVEHKNTEAFF. The CDR3 DNA follows: TGCAGCGTTGAACACAAAAACACTGAAGCTTTCTTT.

Remarks on this clone: This sample includes further DNA sequences coding for the same CDR3. This chain uses TRBV4-1 with TRBJ2-7; TRBD1 matches 7 bases. CDR3 length: 13 amino acids. After removal of 4 bases from V and 2 bases from J, the junction contained 2 bases not matched to a gene. From germline, CDR1 is MGHRA and CDR2 YSYEKL. The CDR3 is CASSRDRTYEQYF. CDR3 nucleotides: TGCGCCAGCAGCCGGGACAGAACCTACGAGCAGTACTTC.

This chain uses TRBV7-2 with TRBJ2-3; TRBD2 matches at 13 bases. CDR1 and CDR2 (germline): SGHTA, FQGNSA. J was trimmed by 0 bases and V by 0 bases; bases with no gene match: 3. There are 18 residues in the CDR3. The CDR3 spells CASSLALAGGISTDTQYF. In DNA, the CDR3 is TGTGCCAGCAGCTTAGCACTAGCGGGAGGGATAAGCACAGATACGCAGTATTTT. Full variable domain (remainder filled in from reference TRBV7-2 and TRBJ2-3): GAGVSQSPSNKVTEKGKDVELRCDPISGHTALYWYRQSLGQGLEFLIYFQGNSAPDKSGLPSDRFSAERTGGSVSTLTIQRTQQEDSAVYLCASSLALAGGISTDTQYFGPGTRLTVL.

The V gene is TRBV6-6, the J gene TRBJ1-1, with 8 bases fitting TRBD1. V shed 3 bases, J shed 2 bases, and the junction held 5 bases outside the gene matches. Germline values: CDR1 MNHNY, CDR2 SVGAGI (reference sequence). CDR3 length equals 15 residues. The CDR3 protein is CASSYRQGANTEAFF. The CDR3 nucleotides read TGTGCCAGCAGTTATCGGCAGGGGGCAAACACTGAAGCTTTCTTT.